This T cell receptor beta chain was captured by sequencing in a study of blood T cells in healthy people across ages (dated by TCRdb to the mid-2010s). Notes on the research overall: In model experiments, template switching captured roughly one uniquely barcoded TCR beta cDNA molecule for every two T cells. To track age-related changes in TCR beta repertoire diversity, the study relied on deep sequencing normalized with unique cDNA molecular identifiers. The study analyzed two additional independent replicas of 1 million unique cDNA reads from the same blood draw for two donors, one aged 18 to 30 and one aged 80 or older. Donors were grouped into four age groups: young (average 16 years), middle-aged (39), aged (around 60) and long-lived (around 80). To avoid experimental bias, donors of different ages were spread randomly across the sequencing lanes. What the work shows at the level of the full study, not this receptor alone: Because the CMV infection status of the donors was unknown, age-related changes in expanded clonotypes may potentially have been confounded. As age increased, observed TCR beta diversity per million T cells dropped in a roughly linear way, and a significant reduction was already evident by age 40. Observed TCR beta diversity correlated strongly with the percentage of naive T cells measured by flow cytometry. The long-lived group showed more naive CD4+ T cells, fewer expanded clones and increased TCR diversity than the aged group, suggesting age selection. Estimates of total diversity based on one million sequenced T cells were regarded as lower bounds and as underestimates. Conclusive comparison of naive and antigen-experienced compartments was prevented by the profiling of bulk unsorted PBMCs.

The library was prepared using 5' RACE. The instrument given in TCRdb is Illumina HiSeq 2500. A second PCR of about 6 to 11 cycles was performed with a sample-barcoded 5' primer and a J-beta primer mix. A unique molecular identifier was introduced onto each TCR beta cDNA molecule by a template-switch 5' adaptor carrying 12 random nucleotides. Each sample yielded at least 2.5 million CDR3-containing paired-end reads. First-strand cDNA synthesis was performed from all RNA using the Mint cDNA synthesis kit, with priming by a TRBC-specific oligonucleotide. After uracil-DNA glycosylase treatment, a first 18-cycle PCR used universal primers M1SS and BC2_uni_R on all cDNA. The original methods were these. For normalization, 1 million high-quality reads, each with a distinct molecular identifier, were randomly selected from each sample. Instead of being binned into consensus sequences, reads with shared molecular identifiers were discarded. MiTCR, run with a Q25 quality threshold and the strictest error-elimination algorithm, handled CDR3 identification, clonotype clustering and error correction. A nonparametric unseen species model with Euler transformation was used to estimate lower-bound total TCR beta diversity. TCRdb reworked the public reads: Q25 trimming with fastp, MiXCR clone assembly, productive beta chains retained. Each CDR3 protein appears once, grouped with its most common genes and DNA. These V and J calls originate from TCRdb's pipeline instead of the authors' own analysis. This sample comprises some 1.4 million distinct CDR3 sequences, around 42% of them detected only once. The ten top clones hold approximately 7.9% of the sample.

The CDR3 goes from the cysteine to the phenylalanine over 14 residues. Here the CDR3 DNA is all that survives: 42 bases in frame from base 1. V lost 1 base and J lost 6 bases; the stretch between them is 12 bases long. Per the germline V gene, MGHRA is the CDR1 and YSYEKL is the CDR2. Donors were approximately 42 systemically healthy Caucasian individuals from Russia aged roughly 6 to 100 years. Around 10 milliliters of peripheral blood were drawn from each donor into EDTA-treated Vacutainer tubes. Ficoll-Paque density-gradient centrifugation was used to isolate PBMCs, with at least 6.5 million per sample. Trizol reagent was used to extract total RNA from PBMCs, with at least 5 micrograms per sample. For every donor, an aliquot of PBMCs went through flow cytometry to measure the percentages of naive CD45RAhigh/CD27high T cells. Notes on this clonotype: No cognate antigen has been identified for it. Nothing much larger sits one base from this clone, and base qualities are not available.

Sequencing was carried out using blood. The clonotype originates from a woman between 18 and 29 years old in good health. The sequence is built from TRBV4-1 and TRBJ1-2, with no confident D gene call. Here is the DNA: TGCGCCAGCAGCCAAGCGGGTTGGCAGGATGGCTACACCTTC. The encoded protein is CASSQAGWQDGYTF.